This T cell receptor beta chain derives from a study of CD8+CD57+ T cells in acquired aplastic anemia. Study-level information: DNA from sorted CD4+ and CD8+ cells averaged roughly 3.4 ug. Study-wide results and limits: Around 29 CD8+ CDR3 sequences were shared between patients and controls.

The CDR3 is made up of 15 amino acids. V lost 2 bases to trimming and J lost 13 bases; unmatched junction nucleotides: 12. CD8+CD57+ cell expansion, shown by flow cytometry, had occurred in the patients selected for sequencing. The template used for profiling TCR beta VDJ and CDR3 was genomic DNA. One entry per CDR3 protein results from TCRdb running MiXCR on the reads. This sample yields 250,000 to 300,000 distinct CDR3 sequences, of which about three fifths are seen a single time; around 1.2% belongs to the top ten. With respect to this clonotype: Antigen unknown.

The V call is TRBV12-3 or TRBV12-4, the J call TRBJ2-1; 9 bases fit TRBD2. This receptor was taken from a human donor with aplastic anemia. Sequenced sample: sorted CD4+, CD8+, or CD8+CD57+ T cells (not recorded which) from PBMCs. CDR3: CASSLSPVGLANQFF. The CDR3 DNA is TGTGCCAGCAGTTTATCCCCGGTAGGACTAGCGAATCAGTTCTTC.